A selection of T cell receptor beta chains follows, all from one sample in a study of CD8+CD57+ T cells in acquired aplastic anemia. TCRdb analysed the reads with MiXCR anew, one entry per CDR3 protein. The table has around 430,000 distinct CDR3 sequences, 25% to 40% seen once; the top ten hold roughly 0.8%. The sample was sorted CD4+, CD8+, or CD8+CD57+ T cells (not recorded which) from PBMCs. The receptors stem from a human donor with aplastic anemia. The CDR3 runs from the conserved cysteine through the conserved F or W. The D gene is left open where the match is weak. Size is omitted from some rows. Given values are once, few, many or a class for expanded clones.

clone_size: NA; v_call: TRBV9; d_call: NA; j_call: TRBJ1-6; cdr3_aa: CASSVQGGSPLHF; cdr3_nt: TGTGCCAGCAGCGTACAGGGTGGGTCACCCCTCCACTTT
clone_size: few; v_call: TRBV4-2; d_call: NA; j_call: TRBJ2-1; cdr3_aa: CASSQVGTDEQFF; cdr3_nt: TGTGCCAGCAGCCAAGTCGGAACGGATGAGCAGTTCTTC
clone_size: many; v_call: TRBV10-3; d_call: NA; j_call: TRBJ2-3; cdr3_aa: CAITPTPNQDTQYF; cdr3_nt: TGTGCCATCACCCCGACTCCTAACCAGGATACGCAGTATTTT
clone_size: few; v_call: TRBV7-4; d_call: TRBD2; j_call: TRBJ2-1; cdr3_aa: CASSGWTSGGINEQFF; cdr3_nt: TGTGCCAGCAGCGGGTGGACTAGCGGGGGGATCAATGAGCAGTTCTTC
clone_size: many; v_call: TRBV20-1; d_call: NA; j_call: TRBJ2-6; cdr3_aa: CSASGANVLTF; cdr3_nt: TGCAGTGCCTCCGGGGCCAACGTCCTGACTTTC
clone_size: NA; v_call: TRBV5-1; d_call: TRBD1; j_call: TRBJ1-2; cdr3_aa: CASSLDAGQGDYGYTF; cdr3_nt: TGCGCCAGCAGCTTGGATGCGGGACAGGGGGACTATGGCTACACCTTC
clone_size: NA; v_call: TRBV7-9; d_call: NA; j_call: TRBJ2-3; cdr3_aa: CASSEGTSTDTQYF; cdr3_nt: TGTGCCAGCAGCGAAGGGACTTCCACAGATACGCAGTATTTT
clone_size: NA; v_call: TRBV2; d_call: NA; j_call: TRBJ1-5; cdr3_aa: CASSFQTQHF; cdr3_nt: TGTGCCAGCAGTTTCCAGACCCAGCATTTT
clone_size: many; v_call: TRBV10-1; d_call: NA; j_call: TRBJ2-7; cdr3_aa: CASSEWGDYEQYF; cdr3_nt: TGCGCCAGCAGTGAATGGGGTGACTACGAGCAGTACTTC
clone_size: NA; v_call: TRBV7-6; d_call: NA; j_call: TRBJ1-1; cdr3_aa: CASSLVTRDTEAFF; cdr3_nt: TGTGCCAGCAGCTTAGTTACCAGGGACACTGAAGCTTTCTTT
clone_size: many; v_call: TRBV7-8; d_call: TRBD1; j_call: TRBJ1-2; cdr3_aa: CASSFWGQGALNYGYTF; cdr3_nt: TGTGCCAGCAGCTTTTGGGGACAGGGGGCCCTTAACTATGGCTACACCTTC
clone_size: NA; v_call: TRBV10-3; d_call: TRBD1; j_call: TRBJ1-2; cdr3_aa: CATSYLDRESANYGYTF; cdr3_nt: TGTGCCACCTCCTATCTTGACAGGGAATCAGCTAACTATGGCTACACCTTC
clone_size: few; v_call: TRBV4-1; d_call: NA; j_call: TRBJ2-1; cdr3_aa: CASSQDERREQFF; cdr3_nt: TGCGCCAGCAGCCAAGATGAGAGGCGGGAGCAGTTCTTC
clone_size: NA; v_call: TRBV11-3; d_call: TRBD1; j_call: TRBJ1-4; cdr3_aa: CASSLEDRGDEKLFF; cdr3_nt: TGTGCCAGCAGCTTAGAGGACAGGGGAGATGAAAAACTGTTTTTT
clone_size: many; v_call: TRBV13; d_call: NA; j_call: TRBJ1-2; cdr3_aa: CASSQGQLYGYTF; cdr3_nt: TGTGCCAGCAGCCAAGGACAGCTATATGGCTACACCTTC
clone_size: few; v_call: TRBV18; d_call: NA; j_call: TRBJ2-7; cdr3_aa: CASSTRQVDEQYF; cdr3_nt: TGTGCCAGCTCAACAAGACAGGTTGACGAGCAGTACTTC
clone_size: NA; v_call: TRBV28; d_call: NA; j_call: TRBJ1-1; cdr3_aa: CASNGPYLGGAFF; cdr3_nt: TGTGCCAGCAACGGGCCTTACCTAGGAGGGGCTTTCTTT
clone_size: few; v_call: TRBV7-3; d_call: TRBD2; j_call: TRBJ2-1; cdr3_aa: CASSLNRGSSYNEQFF; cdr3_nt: TGTGCCAGCAGCTTAAATCGCGGGAGCTCCTACAATGAGCAGTTCTTC
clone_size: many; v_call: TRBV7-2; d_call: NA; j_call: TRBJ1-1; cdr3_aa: CASSYQGRTEAFF; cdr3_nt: TGTGCCAGCAGCTACCAAGGGCGGACTGAAGCTTTCTTT
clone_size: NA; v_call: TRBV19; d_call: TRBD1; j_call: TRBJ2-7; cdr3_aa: CASSAILGQGMQYF; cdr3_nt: TGTGCCAGTAGTGCGATCCTCGGACAGGGGATGCAGTACTTC
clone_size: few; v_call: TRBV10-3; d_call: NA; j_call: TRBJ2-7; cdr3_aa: CASSYSTPGRDEQYF; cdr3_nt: TGTGCCAGCAGTTACTCGACGCCAGGGCGAGACGAGCAGTACTTC
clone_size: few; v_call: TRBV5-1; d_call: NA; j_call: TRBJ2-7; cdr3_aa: CASSLDDTPYEQYF; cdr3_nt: TGCGCCAGCAGCCTGGATGACACCCCCTACGAGCAGTACTTC
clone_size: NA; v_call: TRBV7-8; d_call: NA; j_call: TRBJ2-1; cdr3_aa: CASSLPGHKYNEQFF; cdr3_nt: TGTGCCAGCAGCCTTCCGGGACACAAGTACAATGAGCAGTTCTTC
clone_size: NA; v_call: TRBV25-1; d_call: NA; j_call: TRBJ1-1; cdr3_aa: CASSYGRMNTEAFF; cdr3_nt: TGTGCCAGCAGTTACGGACGGATGAACACTGAAGCTTTCTTT
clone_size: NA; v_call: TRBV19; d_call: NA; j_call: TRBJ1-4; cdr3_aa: CASSILKVGAEKLFF; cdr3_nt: TGTGCCAGTAGTATTTTGAAGGTAGGGGCTGAAAAACTGTTTTTT
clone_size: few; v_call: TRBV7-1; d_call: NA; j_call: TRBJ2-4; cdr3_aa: CASREGGVLAKNIQYF; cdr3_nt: TGTGCCAGCCGTGAGGGGGGGGTACTAGCCAAAAACATTCAGTACTTC
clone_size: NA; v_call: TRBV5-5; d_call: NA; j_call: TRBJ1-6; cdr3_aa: CASSLAPRGDSPLHF; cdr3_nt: TGTGCCAGCAGCTTGGCCCCCAGGGGAGATTCACCCCTCCACTTT
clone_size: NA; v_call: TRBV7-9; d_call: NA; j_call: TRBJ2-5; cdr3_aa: CASSYRQGVEETQYF; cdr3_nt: TGTGCCAGCAGTTACCGGCAGGGTGTGGAAGAGACCCAGTACTTC
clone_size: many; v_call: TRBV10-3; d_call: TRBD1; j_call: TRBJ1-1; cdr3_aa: CAISEWDRGQWGSTEAFF; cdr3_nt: TGTGCCATCAGTGAGTGGGACAGGGGGCAGTGGGGGTCCACTGAAGCTTTCTTT
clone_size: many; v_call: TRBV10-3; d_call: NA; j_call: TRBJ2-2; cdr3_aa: CAISRGSHDLGGELFF; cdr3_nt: TGTGCCATCAGCCGTGGCAGCCACGATTTGGGCGGGGAGCTGTTTTTT
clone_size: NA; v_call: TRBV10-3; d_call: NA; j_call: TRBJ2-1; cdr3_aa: CAISPPLGNEQFF; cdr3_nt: TGTGCCATCAGTCCCCCCTTGGGGAATGAGCAGTTCTTC
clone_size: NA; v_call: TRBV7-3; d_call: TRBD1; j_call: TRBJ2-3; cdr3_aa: CASSPTGGSTDTQYF; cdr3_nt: TGTGCCAGCAGCCCGACAGGGGGAAGCACAGATACGCAGTATTTT
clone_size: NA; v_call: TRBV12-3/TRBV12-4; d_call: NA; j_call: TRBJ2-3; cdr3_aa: CASSPFGTADTDTQYF; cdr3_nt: TGTGCCAGCAGCCCCTTCGGGACGGCGGACACAGATACGCAGTATTTT
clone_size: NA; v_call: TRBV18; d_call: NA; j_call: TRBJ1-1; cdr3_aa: CASSQGPETEAFF; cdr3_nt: TGTGCCAGCTCACAGGGTCCAGAGACTGAAGCTTTCTTT
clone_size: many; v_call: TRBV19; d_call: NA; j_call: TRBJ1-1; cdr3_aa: CASSIVARETEAFF; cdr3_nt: TGTGCCAGTAGTATAGTAGCGAGGGAAACTGAAGCTTTCTTT
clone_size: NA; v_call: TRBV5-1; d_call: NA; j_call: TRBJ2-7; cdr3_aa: CASYSNGYEQYF; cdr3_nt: TGCGCCAGCTACTCCAATGGCTACGAGCAGTACTTC
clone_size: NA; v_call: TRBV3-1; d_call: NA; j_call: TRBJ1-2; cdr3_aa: CASSRGDNYGYTF; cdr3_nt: TGTGCCAGCAGCCGAGGAGATAACTATGGCTACACCTTC